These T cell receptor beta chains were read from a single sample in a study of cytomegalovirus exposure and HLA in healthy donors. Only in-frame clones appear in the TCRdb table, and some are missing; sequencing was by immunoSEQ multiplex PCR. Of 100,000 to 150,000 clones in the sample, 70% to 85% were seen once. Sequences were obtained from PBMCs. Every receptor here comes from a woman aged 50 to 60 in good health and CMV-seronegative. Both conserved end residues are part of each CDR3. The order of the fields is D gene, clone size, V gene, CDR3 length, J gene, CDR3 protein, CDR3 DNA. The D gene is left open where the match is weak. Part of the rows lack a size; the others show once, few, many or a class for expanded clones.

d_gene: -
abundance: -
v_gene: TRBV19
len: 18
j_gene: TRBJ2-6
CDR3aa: CASRGQKLEDSGANVLTF
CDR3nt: TGTGCCAGCCGGGGACAAAAGTTGGAGGACTCTGGGGCCAACGTCCTGACTTTC

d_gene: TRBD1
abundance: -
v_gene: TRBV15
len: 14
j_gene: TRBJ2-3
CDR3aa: CATSRDRGRGTQYF
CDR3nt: TGTGCCACCAGCAGGGACAGGGGGCGGGGTACGCAGTATTTT

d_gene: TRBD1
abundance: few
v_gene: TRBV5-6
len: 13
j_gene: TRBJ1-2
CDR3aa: CASLGQGADGYTF
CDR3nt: TGTGCCAGCTTGGGACAGGGGGCCGATGGCTACACCTTC

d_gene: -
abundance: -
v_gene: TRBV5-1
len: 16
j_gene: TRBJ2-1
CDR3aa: CASSASLLGSYNEQFF
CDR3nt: TGCGCCAGCAGCGCGTCCCTCCTAGGCTCCTACAATGAGCAGTTCTTC

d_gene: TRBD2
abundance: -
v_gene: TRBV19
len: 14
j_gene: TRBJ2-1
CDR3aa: CASIRSGSGNEQFF
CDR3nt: TGTGCCAGTATCCGGAGCGGGAGTGGCAATGAGCAGTTCTTC

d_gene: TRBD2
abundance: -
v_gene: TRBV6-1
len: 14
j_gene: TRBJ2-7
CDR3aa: CASSPTGGEDEQYF
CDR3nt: TGTGCCAGCAGTCCAACGGGGGGAGAGGACGAGCAGTACTTC

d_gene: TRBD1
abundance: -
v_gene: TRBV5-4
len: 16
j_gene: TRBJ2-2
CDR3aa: CASSLGRQGATGELFF
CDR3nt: TGTGCCAGCAGCTTGGGGCGACAGGGGGCGACCGGGGAGCTGTTTTTT

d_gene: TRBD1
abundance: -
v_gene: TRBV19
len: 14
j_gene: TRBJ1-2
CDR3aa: CASSETGVDYGYTF
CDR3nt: TGTGCCAGTAGCGAGACAGGGGTGGACTATGGCTACACCTTC

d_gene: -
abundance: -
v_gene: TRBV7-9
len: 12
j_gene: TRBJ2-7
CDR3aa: CASSLGENEQYF
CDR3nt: TGTGCCAGCTCCTTGGGCGAGAACGAGCAGTACTTC

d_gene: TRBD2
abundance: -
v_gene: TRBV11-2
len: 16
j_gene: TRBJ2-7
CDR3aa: CASSSVGTSGTTRQYF
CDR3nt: TGTGCCAGCAGCTCCGTCGGGACTAGCGGAACCACGAGACAGTACTTC

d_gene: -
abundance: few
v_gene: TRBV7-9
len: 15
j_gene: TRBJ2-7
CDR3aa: CSSSLLSSSSYEQYF
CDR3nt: TGTTCCAGCAGCCTACTATCATCGAGCTCCTACGAGCAGTACTTC

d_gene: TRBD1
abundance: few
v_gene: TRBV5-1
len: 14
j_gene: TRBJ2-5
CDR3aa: CASSFGTGRETQYF
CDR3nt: TGCGCCAGCAGCTTCGGGACAGGGAGAGAGACCCAGTACTTC

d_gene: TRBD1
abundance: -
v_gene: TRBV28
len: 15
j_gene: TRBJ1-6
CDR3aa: CASSSRGQGGTTLHF
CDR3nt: TGTGCCAGCAGTTCACGGGGACAGGGCGGAACAACCCTCCACTTT

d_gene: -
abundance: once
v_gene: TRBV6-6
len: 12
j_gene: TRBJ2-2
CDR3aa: CASSLASGELFF
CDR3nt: TGTGCCAGCAGTCTCGCGTCCGGGGAGCTGTTTTTT

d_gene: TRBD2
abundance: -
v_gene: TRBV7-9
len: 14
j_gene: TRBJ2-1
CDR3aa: CSSSPPGLAYEQFF
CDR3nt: TGTTCCAGCAGCCCCCCGGGACTAGCATATGAGCAGTTCTTC